This TCR beta chain was observed in a study of blood T cell repertoires in COVID-19. In the study overall: Both acute and convalescent COVID-19 samples were obtained from the United States, Italy and Spain. PBMCs, B-cell-depleted T cells, or T cells provided the cDNA or gDNA that made up the material.

CDR3 length: 15 amino acids. The ends lost 5 bases at V and 3 bases at J; junction bases unmatched: 7. Per the germline V gene, CDR1 is SGHKS and CDR2 is YYEKEE (reference sequence). How the authors handled the data: By means of reference gene primer amplification, nucleated cell counts were estimated. The table came from immunoSEQ multiplex PCR; TCRdb's copy has only in-frame clones and leaves some out. Clone size and V and J calls were adopted from that table, with D and trimming inferred from the DNA. The sample consists of tens of thousands of clones, 89% of them appearing once. This clone was observed once.

The chain joins TRBV5-5 to TRBJ2-7, with 11 positions matching TRBD1. The sequence came from a man aged 65-85 years with active COVID-19. Sequencing was carried out using peripheral blood. CDR3 sequence: CASSFPGQGDYEQYF. Here the CDR3 DNA reads TGTGCCAGCAGTTTCCCGGGACAGGGGGACTACGAGCAGTACTTC.